This entry features one T cell receptor beta chain sequence. Its antigen is as yet unknown. CDR3 length: 14 residues. Use of 60 Vbeta and 13 Jbeta primers characterized the PCR. Using immunoSEQ multiplex PCR, the repertoire was profiled, and TCRdb retains in-frame clones only, with some absent. The sample includes fewer than 200,000 clones, around four fifths of them seen just once. The data were obtained in a study of cytomegalovirus exposure and HLA in healthy donors. Study-level information: Falling in the Caucasian-associated ancestry cluster were about 82% of approximately 400 genotyped donors. Regarding the study as a whole: Later work found most CMV-associated TCR beta chains apparently HLA-restricted.

The receptor's source is a female donor in good health and CMV-seronegative. This chain links TRBV1 with TRBJ1-2; the table's D call TRBD1 went unverified against the DNA. TRBV1 is a known pseudogene. Specimen: PBMCs. Here the CDR3 reads CTSSQDRQGGGYTF. The CDR3 DNA sequence: TGCACCAGCAGCCAAGATCGACAGGGAGGAGGCTACACCTTC.